This T cell receptor (beta chain) comes out of a study of blood T cell repertoires in COVID-19. At the level of the study: PBMCs, B-cell-depleted T cells, or T cells were the source of the cDNA or gDNA that made up the material.

This CDR3 spans 14 amino acids. V lost 3 bases and J lost 3; bases outside the gene matches: 4. Per the germline V gene, CDR1 is SGHRS and CDR2 is YFSETQ. Clones were sequenced by immunoSEQ multiplex PCR, and TCRdb holds only the in-frame ones, with some missing. The table has around 100,000 clones, 85% to 95% seen once. Input material: peripheral blood. The source of this sequence is a man aged 45-65 years with active COVID-19. The gene calls are TRBV5-1 and TRBJ1-1, with TRBD1 matching 8 bases. The CDR3 DNA is TGCGCCAGCAGCTGGTTGGACAGGGACACTGAAGCTTTCTTT. Translating gives CASSWLDRDTEAFF.